The 3 T cell receptor beta chains presented below share a single source sample, sequenced in a study of cytotoxic CD8 clonotypes in ibrutinib-treated CLL. TCRdb's copy holds only in-frame clones and misses some; the assay was immunoSEQ multiplex PCR. This sample carries more than 50,000 clones, 57% of them seen once, and the ten largest clones take approximately 15%. Sequenced material: PBMCs, taken after 12 months of ibrutinib treatment. These receptors originate from a human donor with chronic lymphocytic leukemia.

The V and J genes are TRBV7-2 and TRBJ1-2; D is undetermined. Trimming left V 4 bases short and J 6 bases short, with 21 bases between. The germline CDR1 and CDR2 sequences are SGHTA and FQGNSA. The CDR3 has 16 amino acids. The DNA for the CDR3 is TGTGCCAGCAGCTCAGGTGGCGGCAGTTGGAGTAATGGCTACACCTTC. Protein sequence: CASSSGGGSWSNGYTF.

V gene TRBV2 combines with J gene TRBJ1-6, with a tentative D call TRBD1 (6 bases). From germline, CDR1 is SNHLY and CDR2 FYNNEI. Trimming stripped 6 bases from V and 1 base from J, with 22 bases between. This CDR3 region has 19 residues. The CDR3 protein is CASRPRTAASRSYNSPLHF. CDR3 bases: TGTGCCAGCAGACCTCGGACAGCTGCATCCCGATCCTATAATTCACCCCTCCACTTT.

Comment on this clone: With a much larger clone just one base away, this may be a read error. Other nucleotide sequences in the sample specify the same CDR3. This chain uses TRBV5-1 with TRBJ1-1; D might be TRBD1 (6 bases). CDR1 SGHRS and CDR2 YFSETQ come from the germline V gene. The CDR3 is 13 amino acids. Between the trimmed V and J ends, which lost 1 base and 7 bases, there was a span of 11 bases. CDR3 residues: CASSLKGGLEAFF. The CDR3, as DNA: TGCGCCAGCAGCTTGAAGGGGGGTCTTGAAGCTTTCTTT.